This T cell receptor (beta chain) was captured in a study of CD8+ T cells in alopecia areata (dated by TCRdb to between 2018 and 2020). Context from the whole study: The treated patients, all with moderate-to-severe alopecia areata, were enrolled in an open-label pilot trial of oral tofacitinib given at 5 to 10 mg twice daily. Amplification of TCRbeta CDR3 regions was done by immunoSEQ multiplex PCR using 35 Vbeta forward primers and 13 Jbeta reverse primers. The SALT score, which quantifies the percentage of affected scalp surface area, was used to measure disease severity in treated patients. Tofacitinib-treated patients had biopsies at baseline and at 4 and 24 weeks of treatment, with a later scalp biopsy in several patients. To study T cell clonal expansion in alopecia areata, the researchers applied high-throughput TCRbeta sequencing to both the C3H/HeJ mouse model and human patients. RNA came from the PAXgene miRNA kit for fixed scalp, the miRNeasy kit for PBMCs, and the RNeasy kit for mouse skin. In humans, TCRbeta sequencing was performed on scalp tissue and on sorted CD4+ and CD8+ peripheral blood T cells from healthy controls and from patients with patchy or totalis/universalis alopecia areata. Scalp clonality was compared across normal scalp (n=4), patchy alopecia areata scalp (n=8), and alopecia totalis/universalis scalp (n=8). Patients stayed on tofacitinib for 6 to 18 months and then had 6 months of follow-up off drug so that delayed response and recurrence could be assessed.

Reading from cysteine to phenylalanine, the CDR3 counts 14 amino acids. CDR3 DNA only is kept here, 42 bases in frame from base 1. The junction carries 15 bases between V and J, which are trimmed by 2 bases and 5 bases respectively. The germline V gene (reference sequence) provides CDR1 GTSNPN and CDR2 SVGIG. To note about this clone: No cognate antigen has been identified for it. Base qualities are not recorded, but no much larger clone differs from it by a single base.

Points the paper makes about the study in general: Many expanded lesional clones persisted in scalp and blood during tofacitinib treatment, which may partly explain relapse after stopping treatment. TCR sequences shared between patients were less clear than in mice, possibly partly because of HLA diversity in the patient population. Unlike mouse skin, where gammadelta T cells dominate, normal human skin contains resident alphabeta T cells that get sequenced too, which complicates analysis of the scalp TCR repertoire. The treated cohort was small, with a single nonresponder, so links between baseline CD8+ expansion and response need larger studies. Tofacitinib significantly lowered scalp clonality and the number of expanded CD8+ clones among the top 100 scalp clones. Compared with normal scalp, lesional scalp, particularly in alopecia totalis/universalis, had higher clonality and more expanded CD8+ clones, which suggests antigenic drive.

The time point tag for this specimen amounts to: 20 to 30 weeks on oral tofacitinib. Per the publication, the treatment or condition label means: oral pan-JAK inhibitor, 5-10 mg twice daily. From alopecia areata patients, peripheral blood was collected along with lesional scalp punch biopsies. PBMCs were isolated by density centrifugation and stained for CD3, CD4 and CD8, and CD4+ and CD8+ T cells were sorted on a FACSAria. Preparation of the library involved the immunoSEQ multiplex PCR assay. For TCR sequencing, RNA was extracted from every sample and reverse transcribed into cDNA to serve as template. First-strand cDNA was synthesized with SuperScript III using a 2:1 mix of oligo-dT and random hexamers. A synthetic immune receptor repertoire was used to measure amplification bias, and any remaining bias was corrected computationally. Per the authors' processing: Raw reads were preprocessed to remove errors, and CDR3 was defined by IMGT conventions from the conserved cysteine to phenylalanine. Clonality was calculated as 1 minus Shannon entropy normalized by log2 of the number of productive unique TCRs. Whether scalp clones were CD4 or CD8 was inferred by matching scalp TCRbeta sequences against CD4 and CD8 repertoires sorted from blood. TCRdb obtained this table from immuneACCESS and retained in-frame rearrangements with V and J assigned. These tables miss some clones; where compared with another copy, unresolved V genes account for less than half of the shortfall, and the remainder is unexplained. D and trimming come from the DNA, and the V and J calls and clone size come from that table. The sample table lists around 200,000 clones, about 60% of them with a count of one. The ten largest clones represent over 10% of the sample.

The starting material was CD8+ T cells sorted from blood, obtained at week 24, from a patient treated with tofacitinib. The rearranged segments are TRBV30 and TRBJ2-5; 6 matching bases give a weak D call of TRBD2. The sequence came from a human donor with alopecia areata. The DNA is as follows: TGTGCCTGGAGTCCGTCCGCGGGGTGGGAGACCCAGTACTTC. The translation is CAWSPSAGWETQYF.